One sample yielded the 31 T cell receptor beta chains listed below, sequenced in a study of T cells in localized non-small cell lung cancer. Measured with immunoSEQ multiplex PCR; TCRdb has only the in-frame clones, and not every one. The data show about 62,000 clones, with around 81% seen just once and about 4.5% held by the top ten. This specimen consisted of PBMCs, obtained before any cancer treatment. The receptors stem from a man aged 35 to 69 with stage II lung adenocarcinoma.

In regard to this clone: Other DNA sequences from this sample encode an identical CDR3 as well. This chain joins TRBV7-9 and TRBJ2-7; D may be TRBD2 (7 bases). The V end was cut by 3 bases, the J end by 0 bases, with 12 bases between. Per the germline V gene, CDR1 is SEHNR and CDR2 is FQNEAQ (reference sequence). The CDR3 has 15 residues. The CDR3 bases are TGTGCCAGCAGCTTCCGGGGGGCCAGCTCCTACGAGCAGTACTTC. This codes for CASSFRGASSYEQYF. The full variable domain, in which reference TRBV7-9 and TRBJ2-7 provide the parts outside the CDR3, is DTGVSQNPRHKITKRGQNVTFRCDPISEHNRLYWYRQTLGQGPEFLTYFQNEAQLEKSRLLSDRFSAERPKGSFSTLEIQRTEQGDSAMYLCASSFRGASSYEQYFGPGTRLTVT.

The chain combines TRBV19 with TRBJ2-2; possible D gene TRBD1, 6 bases. Trimming cost V 5 bases and J 7 bases, with 20 bases left between them. CDR3 length: 16 residues. Germline V gene data show CDR1 as LNHDA and CDR2 as SQIVND (reference sequence). The chain's CDR3 is CASSFDRLGSGGELFF. CDR3 nucleotide sequence: TGTGCCAGTAGTTTTGACAGGCTAGGGTCCGGCGGGGAGCTGTTTTTT.

Regarding this clone: This same CDR3 is encoded by further DNA sequences in the sample. V is TRBV5-1 and J is TRBJ1-1, with D hard to call. V was shortened by 5 bases and J by 1 base, with 3 bases between the two germline ends. The CDR3 extends over 11 amino acids. Germline assignment: CDR1 SGHRS and CDR2 YFSETQ. CDR3 residues: CASSQNTEAFF. CDR3 DNA sequence: TGCGCCAGCAGTCAGAACACTGAAGCTTTCTTT.

The rearrangement joins TRBV6-6 to TRBJ2-7; 11 bases map to TRBD1. This CDR3 has 15 amino acids. The trim removed 2 bases at V and 3 bases at J, leaving 3 bases unmatched. Looked up from germline, CDR1 is MNHNY and CDR2 is SVGAGI (reference sequence). CDR3 coding DNA: TGTGCCAGCAGTTACGGGACAGGGGGTTACTACGAGCAGTACTTC. Protein: CASSYGTGGYYEQYF.

This clone was counted only a few times. The rearrangement uses TRBV5-8 and TRBJ2-7; 9 bases match TRBD2. CDR3 size: 14 residues. With 5 bases clipped from V and 5 bases from J, the junction kept 8 bases outside the gene matches. The germline V gene has CDR1 SGHTS and CDR2 YDEGEE. The CDR3 DNA reads as TGTGCCAGCAGTCCCGGGACTAGCAGAAACGAGCAGTACTTC. Its protein product is CASSPGTSRNEQYF.

The chain combines TRBV6-5 with TRBJ2-7, with D perhaps being TRBD1 or TRBD2 (5 bases each). The CDR3 runs to 15 residues. The V end was cut by 0 bases, the J end by 3 bases, with 12 bases between. Germline V gene data show CDR1 as MNHEY and CDR2 as SVGAGI. Here the CDR3 DNA reads TGTGCCAGCAGTTACTCAGAGGGGACGGGCTACGAGCAGTACTTC. This gives the protein CASSYSEGTGYEQYF.

The chain couples TRBV7-9 to TRBJ2-2; TRBD2 matches 10 bases. Trimming cost V 4 bases and J 1 base; bases outside gene matches: 9. The CDR3 consists of 18 residues. Germline V gene data show CDR1 as SEHNR and CDR2 as FQNEAQ (reference sequence). DNA of the CDR3: TGTGCCAGCAGCTGGCCTAGCGGGAGCTCGGTGAACACCGGGGAGCTGTTTTTT. The encoded protein is CASSWPSGSSVNTGELFF.

The chain has TRBV10-3 and TRBJ2-7; D may be TRBD2 (6 bases). Germline CDR1 ENHRY, CDR2 SYGVKD. This CDR3 spans 14 amino acids. With 2 bases removed from V and 1 base from J, the gap between germline ends came to 9 bases. CDR3 sequence (DNA): TGTGCCATCAGTGAGGGGGACTTTTCCTACGAGCAGTACTTC. This codes for CAISEGDFSYEQYF.

The chain couples TRBV5-1 to TRBJ2-3; perhaps D is TRBD1 or TRBD2 (5 bases each). The CDR3 contains 16 residues. Germline V gene lookup returns CDR1 SGHRS and CDR2 YFSETQ. Deletions cut 0 bases from V and 0 bases from J, with 11 bases between. For the CDR3, the DNA is TGCGCCAGCAGCTTGGCGGGGCGAGCCAGCACAGATACGCAGTATTTT. Amino acids: CASSLAGRASTDTQYF.

This clone ranks as medium-sized. V gene TRBV19 combines with J gene TRBJ1-1; possibly TRBD1 for D (6 bases). The CDR3 is 16 amino acids. Germline V CDR1 and CDR2: LNHDA, SQIVND (reference sequence). Trimming took 4 bases from V and 0 from J, leaving 15 bases between them. DNA of the CDR3: TGTGCCAGTAGTACCTTGGAGGGGGAGATGAACACTGAAGCTTTCTTT. Translation: CASSTLEGEMNTEAFF.

This clone was seen only once. The V gene is TRBV18, the J gene TRBJ2-5, with 9 nucleotides matching TRBD1. With 5 bases clipped from V and 1 base from J, the junction kept 8 bases outside the gene matches. In germline, CDR1 is KGHSH, CDR2 LQKENI. The CDR3 length is 16 residues. The CDR3 reads CASSRIWTGAQETQYF. In DNA, the CDR3 is TGTGCCAGCTCAAGAATCTGGACAGGGGCCCAAGAGACCCAGTACTTC. Together with reference TRBV18 and TRBJ2-5, the CDR3 gives the full variable domain: NAGVMQNPRHLVRRRGQEARLRCSPMKGHSHVYWYRQLPEEGLKFMVYLQKENIIDESGMPKERFSAEFPKEGPSILRIQQVVRGDSAAYFCASSRIWTGAQETQYFGPGTRLLVL.

The chain combines TRBV29-1 with TRBJ2-5; TRBD1 aligns across 7 bases. The CDR3 consists of 14 residues. V shed 1 base, J shed 5 bases, and the junction held 7 bases outside the gene matches. Germline loops: CDR1 SQVTM, CDR2 ANQGSEA. CDR3 in amino acids: CSVEGQGMGETQYF. Written as DNA, the CDR3 is TGCAGCGTTGAAGGACAGGGAATGGGGGAGACCCAGTACTTC.

In its sample, this clone was seen once. The J gene is TRBJ1-6, the V gene TRBV5-6, with 9 nucleotides matching TRBD1. The CDR3 is 14 residues long. Unmatched junction bases numbered 3, after V lost 3 bases and J lost 8 bases. CDR1 is SGHDT, CDR2 YYEEEE, per germline. This CDR3 reads CASSSWDRDSPLHF. The CDR3 nucleotides read TGTGCCAGCAGCTCGTGGGACAGGGATTCACCCCTCCACTTT.

The chain links TRBV28 to TRBJ2-1; the D gene is possibly TRBD2 (5 bases). CDR1 is MDHEN and CDR2 is SYDVKM in the germline V gene. The germline V and J ends were trimmed by 8 bases and 2 bases, with 7 bases remaining between them. This CDR3 has 12 amino acids. The CDR3 coding sequence is TGTGCCAGCGGGAGCACCTACAATGAGCAGTTCTTC. This gives the protein CASGSTYNEQFF.

A few counts support this clone. V gene TRBV2 combines with J gene TRBJ1-2, with D unresolved. From germline, CDR1 is SNHLY and CDR2 FYNNEI. This CDR3 is 17 amino acids long. Deletions cut 3 bases from V and 4 bases from J, with 21 bases between. Here the CDR3 reads CASSDSPLKFRGYGYTF. The CDR3 DNA reads as TGTGCCAGCAGTGATTCCCCCTTGAAATTTCGGGGCTATGGCTACACCTTC.

The V and J genes are TRBV11-3 and TRBJ1-1; tentatively, D is TRBD1 (6 bases). The V gene lost 1 base and the J gene lost 8 bases, with 17 bases spanning the gap. The CDR3 covers 15 residues. Germline CDR1 reads SGHNT; CDR2 reads YENEEA. The CDR3, as DNA: TGTGCCAGCAGCTTAGTAACCGAGGGGGGGGCCGAAGCTTTCTTT. This translates into CASSLVTEGGAEAFF.

This clone has only one observation. The junction differs from germline at one of its ends, possibly a read error. V usage is TRBV30 and J usage is TRBJ2-6; the D gene is possibly TRBD1 (5 bases). This CDR3 comprises 15 residues. Germline V lookup: CDR1 GTSNPN, CDR2 SVGIG (reference sequence). The CDR3 is CAWSPPLSGADVLTF. CDR3 nucleotide sequence: TGTGCCTGGAGCCCTCCTCTCTCTGGGGCCGACGTCCTGACTTTC.

The gene calls are TRBV30 and TRBJ1-1; D remains ambiguous. The CDR3 runs to 12 residues. V was trimmed by 8 bases and J by 0 bases, leaving 10 bases between them. From germline, CDR1 is GTSNPN and CDR2 SVGIG (reference sequence). In nucleotides, the CDR3 is TGTGCCGTGTCTCTCATGAACACTGAAGCTTTCTTT. Protein sequence: CAVSLMNTEAFF.

The chain uses TRBV30 and TRBJ1-5; D perhaps matches TRBD1 (5 bases). The V end lost 2 bases, the J end lost 3 bases, and 8 bases lay between the germline ends. The CDR3 sequence is 13 residues long. Germline-derived CDR1 and CDR2 are GTSNPN and SVGIG (reference sequence). CDR3 bases: TGTGCCTGGAGTTCGGACATCAATCAGCCCCAGCATTTT. Translated, it gives CAWSSDINQPQHF.

This clone was seen only once. The chain carries TRBV7-8 and TRBJ1-3; weak D call: TRBD1 (6 bases). The CDR3 consists of 15 residues. V was cut by 4 bases and J by 1 base, with 11 bases left in between. CDR1 is SGHVS, CDR2 FQNEAQ, per germline. CDR3 nucleotides: TGTGCCAGCAGCTACAGGGAAGCTTCTGGAAACACCATATATTTT. Translation gives CASSYREASGNTIYF.

This sequence joins TRBV10-3 and TRBJ2-1, with unresolved D. The germline V and J ends were trimmed by 2 bases and 6 bases, with 14 bases remaining between them. Germline CDR1 is ENHRY and CDR2 is SYGVKD. This CDR3 contains 15 residues. CDR3 nucleotide sequence: TGTGCCATCAGTGAGCCCGGAAAGCCGGGCAATGAGCAGTTCTTC. Translated: CAISEPGKPGNEQFF.

The chain employs TRBV15 and TRBJ1-1, with D unclear. The V gene's germline CDR1 is LNHNV and CDR2 YYDKDF (reference sequence). Trimming shortened V by 2 bases and J by 1 base, and 11 bases separated the two germline ends. The CDR3 loop spans 15 amino acids. The CDR3 sequence: CATSRLVTANTEAFF. The CDR3, as DNA: TGTGCCACCAGCAGACTTGTGACGGCGAACACTGAAGCTTTCTTT.

CDR3 loop: CASSYSRGAPEAFF. CDR3 nucleotides: TGTGCCAGCAGTTACTCTAGGGGGGCCCCTGAAGCTTTCTTT. This chain joins TRBV6-5 and TRBJ1-1; TRBD1 is a possible D gene (6 bases). The CDR3 is 14 residues long. CDR1 and CDR2 from the germline V gene are MNHEY and SVGAGI. V was cut by 0 bases and J by 6 bases, with 11 bases left in between.

The V and J genes are TRBV4-2 and TRBJ1-2; 10 nucleotides agree with TRBD1. The germline CDR1 and CDR2 sequences are LGHNA and YNFKEQ. The ends lost 4 bases at V and 8 bases at J; junction bases unmatched: 13. The CDR3 is made up of 16 amino acids. The CDR3 DNA is TGTGCCAGCAGCCCCAGATTTTCCGACAGGGGGCGAGGCTACACCTTC. This encodes CASSPRFSDRGRGYTF.

This clone appeared many times. V gene TRBV2 combines with J gene TRBJ1-5; D is perhaps TRBD1 (5 bases). Deletions cut 4 bases from V and 0 bases from J, with 22 bases between. This CDR3 is built from 19 residues. Germline values: CDR1 SNHLY, CDR2 FYNNEI. CDR3 nucleotides: TGTGCCAGCAGTGCCCTCGGGGGAGGGCCGAGTCTTAGCAATCAGCCCCAGCATTTT. This sequence encodes CASSALGGGPSLSNQPQHF.

The chain combines TRBV9 with TRBJ1-5, with unresolved D. CDR1 and CDR2 (germline): SGDLS, YYNGEE. V was cut by 0 bases and J by 5 bases, with 12 bases left in between. CDR3 length: 15 residues. The CDR3 loop reads CASSVDDKADQPQHF. In nucleotides, the CDR3 is TGTGCCAGCAGCGTAGACGACAAGGCGGATCAGCCCCAGCATTTT. Variable domain in full (rest from reference TRBV9 and TRBJ1-5): DSGVTQTPKHLITATGQRVTLRCSPRSGDLSVYWYQQSLDQGLQFLIQYYNGEERAKGNILERFSAQQFPDLHSELNLSSLELGDSALYFCASSVDDKADQPQHFGDGTRLSIL.

The V call is TRBV5-1, the J call TRBJ2-1; 16 bases map to TRBD2. This CDR3 comprises 21 residues. Germline V gene sequence: CDR1 SGHRS, CDR2 YFSETQ. V lost 4 bases and J lost 0; bases outside the gene matches: 13. The CDR3 bases are TGCGCCAGCAGCCCCGAATCCGGGACTAGCGGGAGGGTTAGCTCCTACAATGAGCAGTTCTTC. Translation: CASSPESGTSGRVSSYNEQFF. Based on the CDR3 plus reference TRBV5-1 and TRBJ2-1, the full variable domain is KAGVTQTPRYLIKTRGQQVTLSCSPISGHRSVSWYQQTPGQGLQFLFEYFSETQRNKGNFPGRFSGRQFSNSRSEMNVSTLELGDSALYLCASSPESGTSGRVSSYNEQFFGPGTRLTVL.

The chain employs TRBV6-5 and TRBJ1-1, with D possibly being TRBD1 (6 bases). Trimming left V 5 bases short and J 2 bases short, with 12 bases between. This CDR3 has 14 amino acids. The germline gives CDR1 MNHEY, CDR2 SVGAGI. The CDR3 loop reads CASSTTGSNTEAFF. In nucleotides, the CDR3 is TGTGCCAGCAGTACCACAGGGTCCAACACTGAAGCTTTCTTT.

The rearrangement joins TRBV29-1 to TRBJ1-3; D is perhaps TRBD1 (5 bases). CDR1 is SQVTM and CDR2 is ANQGSEA in the germline V gene. V was shortened by 6 bases and J by 0 bases, with 15 bases between the two germline ends. The CDR3 extends over 15 amino acids. CDR3 sequence (DNA): TGCAGCGTGGGGGAAGGAAGAAACTCTGGAAACACCATATATTTT. This sequence encodes CSVGEGRNSGNTIYF.

The chain is built from TRBV30 and TRBJ2-1; perhaps TRBD2 as D (5 bases). This CDR3 spans 13 amino acids. CDR1 and CDR2 from the germline V gene are GTSNPN and SVGIG (reference sequence). V was pared by 0 bases and J by 6 bases, with 9 bases between. The CDR3 coding sequence is TGTGCCTGGAGTGTACGTCGGGGCAATGAGCAGTTCTTC. Translation: CAWSVRRGNEQFF.

This rearrangement joins TRBV5-1 to TRBJ1-1, with unresolved D. The germline V gene encodes CDR1 SGHRS and CDR2 YFSETQ. V lost 3 bases and J 4 bases, leaving 10 bases between the germline ends. CDR3 length equals 13 residues. Written as DNA, the CDR3 is TGCGCCAGCAGCTCAACTATTGGCACTGAAGCTTTCTTT. Its translation is CASSSTIGTEAFF.